This TCR beta chain was recorded in a study of shared clonotypes between healthy human individuals. Study-level points and caveats: Few donors restricted represented genetic and exposure-history diversity. Rarefaction gave evidence that sorted-subset sequencing remained incomplete despite large depth.

Memory CD4+ cells were the fraction left after CD45RA+ naive selection. Worth noting for this clone: Its antigen is not known. The identical CDR3 is also encoded by other nucleotide sequences in the sample.

When replicate PCRs were run on sorted subsets, they used roughly 0.2 ug DNA, about 30,000 T cell genomes. Clones were sequenced by immunoSEQ multiplex PCR, and TCRdb holds only the in-frame ones, with some missing. The table shows approximately 2,300,000 clones, with under 95% occurring only once. Trimming cost V 2 bases and J 0 bases; bases outside gene matches: 3. Germline CDR1 SGHRS, CDR2 YFSETQ. There are 16 residues in the CDR3. The source is a young man in good health. Some clones in this sample may be carry-over from other donors' samples. Sequences were obtained from naive CD4+ T cells from PBMCs. Subset: CD45RA+ positively selected. The rearrangement links TRBV5-1 to TRBJ2-3, with 10 bases lining up with TRBD2. The CDR3: CASSLGLAESTDTQYF. For the CDR3, the DNA is TGCGCCAGCAGCTTAGGACTAGCGGAGAGCACAGATACGCAGTATTTT.